A selection of T cell receptor beta chains follows, all from one sample in a study of blood T cell repertoires in COVID-19. Data came from immunoSEQ multiplex PCR; TCRdb stores just in-frame clones and leaves some out. Of approximately 310,000 clones detected, more than 70% appear once; the ten largest clones hold 7.8%. Sequenced sample: peripheral blood. These receptors were collected from a woman aged 50 to 60 who had recovered from COVID-19. CDR3s include the opening cysteine and the closing phenylalanine or tryptophan. D genes are given only for firm matches.

>TRBJ1-2|TRBD1|TRBV19|13
CASSPTGDAGYTF
>TRBJ2-7|TRBD2|TRBV27|12
CATTSETYEQYF
>TRBJ2-5|NA|TRBV19|13
CASSKGGQETQYF
>TRBJ2-5|TRBD2|TRBV6-2/TRBV6-3|17
CASSPLPGTSDGKTQYF
>TRBJ2-1|TRBD1|TRBV6-5|15
CASRTGTGGRDEQFF
>TRBJ2-1|TRBD2|TRBV14|19
CASSSRTSGSPSSYNEQFF
>TRBJ1-1|NA|TRBV10-2|15
CASREAGGAFSEAFF
>TRBJ1-2|NA|TRBV30|13
CAWSLSTALGYTF
>TRBJ2-1|TRBD2|TRBV29-1|15
CSVEDPSGTLNEQFF
>TRBJ2-7|NA|TRBV6-5|11
CASSYSGQWTF
>TRBJ1-2|TRBD1|TRBV10-3|14
CATKDRVLDYGYTF
>TRBJ2-2|TRBD1|TRBV25-1|13
CASRQGRAGELFF
>TRBJ2-1|TRBD2|TRBV5-1|16
CASSSGTSGNYNEQFF
>TRBJ1-1|NA|TRBV9|12
CASGTRGTEAFF
>TRBJ2-5|TRBD1|TRBV15|13
CATGTGGGETQYF
>TRBJ1-5|NA|TRBV28|12
CASSPDNQPQHF
>TRBJ1-1|NA|TRBV5-1|15
CASSVDTGTRTEAFF
>TRBJ1-3|NA|TRBV30|14
CAWSIPGSGNTIYF
>TRBJ1-4|NA|TRBV28|12
CASSLVDEKLFF
>TRBJ2-1|TRBD1|TRBV4-3|16
CASSQVRTGIYNEQFF
>TRBJ2-1|NA|TRBV6-2/TRBV6-3|12
CASSYARNEQFF
>TRBJ1-5|TRBD1|TRBV6-6|14
CASSRRQGDQPQHF
>TRBJ1-2|NA|TRBV9|13
CASSPTENYGYTF
>TRBJ1-1|NA|TRBV28|14
CASSIRGDYTEAFF